What follows describes a single T cell receptor beta chain. The data are from a study of CD8 T cells in Susac syndrome. V was pared by 5 bases and J by 5 bases, with 10 bases between. Per the germline V gene, CDR1 is DFQATT and CDR2 is SNEGSKA (reference sequence). The CDR3 contains 11 residues. With random hexamers, about 0.45 to 1 ug RNA was reverse transcribed. Amplification of TCR beta CDR3 spanned 54 Vbeta and 13 Jbeta via immunoSEQ multiplex PCR. TCRdb fed the immunoSEQ multiplex PCR reads into MiXCR, producing one record per CDR3 protein. The profile shows approximately 200,000 distinct CDR3 sequences, 95% of them singletons. The study sequenced TCR beta in blood CD8+ and CD4+ T cells.

The sequenced material came from CD4+ T cells from PBMCs. This sequence was found in a human donor with multiple sclerosis. The rearrangement uses TRBV20-1 and TRBJ2-7, with no clear D. CDR3 DNA sequence: TGCAGTGCTCTCGAATTGAACGAGCAGTACTTC. Amino acids: CSALELNEQYF.